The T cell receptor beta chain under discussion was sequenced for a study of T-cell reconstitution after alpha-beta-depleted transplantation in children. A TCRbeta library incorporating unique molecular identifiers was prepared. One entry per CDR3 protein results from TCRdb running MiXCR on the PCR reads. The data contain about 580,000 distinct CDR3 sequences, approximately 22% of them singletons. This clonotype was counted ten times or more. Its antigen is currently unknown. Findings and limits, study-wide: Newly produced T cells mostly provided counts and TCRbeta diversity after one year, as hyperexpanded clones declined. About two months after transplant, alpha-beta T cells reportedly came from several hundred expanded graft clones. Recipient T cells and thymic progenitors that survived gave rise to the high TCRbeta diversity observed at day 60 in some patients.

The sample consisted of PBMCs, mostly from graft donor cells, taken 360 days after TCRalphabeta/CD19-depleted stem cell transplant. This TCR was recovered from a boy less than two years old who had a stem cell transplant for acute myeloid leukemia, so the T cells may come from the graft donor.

CDR3 region: CASSRLSGGVGSHNEQFF. In DNA form, the CDR3 reads TGTGCCAGCAGCCGGCTTAGCGGGGGGGTAGGGAGCCACAATGAGCAGTTCTTC. This chain joins TRBV7-6 and TRBJ2-1, with 11 bases that match TRBD2. The CDR3 extends over 18 amino acids. Germline CDR1 is SGHVS and CDR2 is FNYEAQ. Losses at the gene ends were 5 bases for V and 5 bases for J; bases not matched to a gene: 14.